This T cell receptor beta chain is from a study of blood T cell repertoires in COVID-19 (TCRdb year 2020). Background on the whole study: The collaborator samples originated in the United States, Italy and Spain and spanned the acute and convalescent phases of COVID-19. Samples came from the ongoing ImmuneRACE study (first 160 participants) plus 1,254 subjects from 6 global collaborators. A de-identified subject ID, COVID-19 status, age in years and sex were almost always included in the sample metadata. A freely available public database, intended as a resource for researchers studying the immune response to SARS-CoV-2, is where the repertoires were released. The dataset comprised deeply sampled blood TCRbeta repertoires from subjects exposed to, actively infected with, or recovered from COVID-19. Where available, HLA class I and class II types were obtained from metadata supplied by the sample provider rather than from assay-based typing. The prospective study material was composed of cDNA or gDNA derived from T cells, B-cell-depleted T cells, or PBMCs.

General findings and caveats noted by the study authors: The amount of clinical and demographic metadata varied by source and participant and was provided uncurated.

Worth noting for this clone: Its target antigen remains unknown. Nothing much larger sits one base from this clone, and base qualities are not available.

TCRbeta CDR3 regions were amplified from genomic DNA using the immunoSEQ Assay, a bias-controlled multiplex PCR. The study's processing was this. The number of nucleated cells in each sample was estimated from the amplification of reference gene primers within the assay. To quantify the absolute abundance of each unique TCRbeta CDR3 rearrangement, sequence reads were collapsed and filtered. For each sample, productive Simpson clonality was calculated as the square root of Simpson's diversity index over productive rearrangements. TCRdb took over this immuneACCESS table, retaining in-frame rearrangements with V and J assigned. Such tables are incomplete; in checked studies, under half of the missing clones stem from an unresolved V gene, and the remainder is unexplained. V, J and clone size are taken as reported in that table, and D and trimming were inferred from the DNA itself. The sample has approximately 150,000 clones on record, about four fifths of them singletons. Of the sample, around 3.2% is held by the ten largest clones.

Enrolling through a virtual design, the prospective study's participants ranged in age from roughly 18 to 89 years and lived across about two dozen United States geographic areas. To assign participants to cohorts, the prospective study relied on clinical history that participants themselves reported in a screening survey and a study questionnaire. Mobile phlebotomists in the prospective study collected whole blood, serum and a nasopharyngeal or oropharyngeal swab from every participant. Over a roughly two-month period, participants in the prospective study had the option of providing additional blood draws and questionnaires. Prospective study blood samples were shipped either frozen or at room temperature before DNA extraction. Clipping removes 1 base from V and 1 base from J, with 2 as the unmatched junction base count. Including cysteine and phenylalanine, the CDR3 has 15 amino acids. CDR3 DNA is the only sequence kept; it has 45 bases, read in frame from the first base. CDR1 and CDR2, looked up from the germline V gene (reference sequence), are SSHAT and FNYEAQ.

The material sequenced was PBMCs or T cells enriched from blood (not recorded which). The rearrangement joined TRBV7-7 to TRBJ2-7, with 9 junctional bases fitting TRBD1. The source is a woman between 45 and 65 years old with acute COVID-19. CDR3 region: CASSLGTGASYEQYF. The DNA sequence is TGTGCCAGCAGCTTAGGGACAGGGGCATCCTACGAGCAGTACTTC.